This T cell receptor beta chain appears in the sequencing data of a study of blood T cell repertoires in COVID-19 (TCRdb year 2020). Regarding the research as a whole: The collaborator samples originated in the United States, Italy and Spain and spanned the acute and convalescent phases of COVID-19. The material from the prospective study consisted of cDNA or gDNA derived from T cells, B-cell-depleted T cells, or PBMCs. The dataset comprised deeply sampled blood TCRbeta repertoires from subjects exposed to, actively infected with, or recovered from COVID-19. The repertoires were made available in a free public database intended to serve as a resource for research on the immune response to SARS-CoV-2. Samples were obtained from the ongoing ImmuneRACE study (first 160 participants) and from 1,254 subjects provided by 6 global collaborators. Sample metadata almost always included a de-identified subject ID, COVID-19 status, age in years and sex. HLA class I and class II types, where available, came from metadata supplied by the sample provider rather than from assay-based typing. Results the study describes overall, beyond this receptor: The quantity of clinical and demographic metadata differed by source and by participant and was supplied without curation.

TCRbeta CDR3 regions were amplified from genomic DNA by means of the immunoSEQ Assay, a bias-controlled multiplex PCR. In the original analysis: Within the assay, amplification of reference gene primers was used to estimate how many nucleated cells each sample contained. To quantify the absolute abundance of each unique TCRbeta CDR3 rearrangement, sequence reads were collapsed and filtered. For each sample, productive Simpson clonality was calculated as the square root of Simpson's diversity index across productive rearrangements. TCRdb took over this immuneACCESS table, retaining in-frame rearrangements with V and J assigned. Such tables are incomplete; in checked studies, under half of the missing clones stem from an unresolved V gene, and the remainder is unexplained. V, J and clone size are those of that table, while D and trimming were read from the DNA. Across this sample there are about 180,000 clones, with around 83% seen only once. The ten biggest clones cover around 8% of the sample.

One collaborating source in Seattle enrolled patients during active infection and followed them longitudinally through the course of disease. The collaborating institutions used their own protocols to collect whole blood in K2EDTA tubes. Collaborator samples were shipped for TCRbeta analysis as frozen whole blood, isolated PBMCs, or DNA extracted from either sample type. The V end gives up 4 bases and the J end 3 bases, leaving 8 bases in the junction not matched to a gene. The CDR3 starts with the cysteine, ends with the phenylalanine, and has 15 residues. Only CDR3 DNA remains: 45 bases, in frame from the first base. The germline V gene specifies SGHTA as CDR1 and FQGNSA as CDR2. On this clone: Its antigen is not yet known. No base quality information exists; no much larger clone differs at one position.

The chain employs TRBV7-2 and TRBJ2-5, with TRBD1 matching 7 junction bases. The source is a woman in her 70s with COVID-19, enrolled during active disease. The source material was peripheral blood. The encoded CDR3 is CASSSRTGQKETQYF. The DNA reads TGTGCCAGCAGCTCTCGGACAGGACAAAAAGAGACCCAGTACTTC.